The clone carrying this TCR beta chain was detected ten times or more. The read halts 3 residues ahead of the CDR3 end, with the missing end drawn from the germline J gene. The source of the sample is a study of T cell clonality in common variable immunodeficiency. Per germline, CDR1 SGHKS and CDR2 YYEKEE (reference sequence). The length of the CDR3 is 15 residues. Trimming at V came to 4 bases and at J to 5 bases, leaving 8 bases not matched to a gene. Clones were read by immunoSEQ multiplex PCR, and TCRdb kept only the in-frame ones, dropping some. The profile covers around 50,000 clones, none occurring a single time.

The receptor was derived from a person aged 18 to 70 in good health. This sequence joins TRBV5-5 and TRBJ2-1, with TRBD1 matching 8 bases. The material sequenced was peripheral blood mononuclear cells. The CDR3 loop reads CASSLRTGGNNEQFF. The part of the CDR3 DNA that was read is TGTGCCAGCAGCCTTCGAACAGGGGGGAACAATGAG.